These 32 T cell receptor beta chains originate from one sample sequenced in a study of T cell responses to AZD1222 COVID-19 vaccine listed by TCRdb under 2021. Receptor amplification or capture employed the immunoSEQ multiplex PCR assay. In its TCRdb copy, this immuneACCESS table keeps in-frame sequences only and misses some clones. Where compared with another copy, unresolved V genes explain less than half of these, and the others have no known cause. The sample contains approximately 140,000 clones, 85% to 95% of them found a single time. The ten top clones hold roughly 4.9% of the sample. The time point tag for this specimen amounts to: baseline before first vaccination. This specimen was peripheral blood, taken on day 0 of AZD1222 vaccination. The receptors stem from an adult in good health.

The chain couples TRBV5-1 to TRBJ1-5, with TRBD1 matching 12 bases. Unmatched junction bases numbered 14, after V lost 9 bases and J lost 4 bases. From germline, CDR1 is SGHRS and CDR2 YFSETQ. The CDR3 contains 17 residues. The CDR3 protein is CATEDRDRGLGNQPQHF. CDR3 DNA sequence: TGCGCCACCGAGGACAGGGACAGGGGGCTAGGAAATCAGCCCCAGCATTTT.

The chain couples TRBV5-3 to TRBJ2-3; tentative D call: TRBD1 (5 bases). TRBV5-3 is marked as an open reading frame, function uncertain. This CDR3 has 17 residues. Deletions cut 4 bases from V and 5 bases from J, with 23 bases between. The chain's CDR3 is CARSQKSCGRVGDTQYF. CDR3 nucleotides: TGTGCCAGAAGCCAGAAGTCGTGTGGCAGGGTGGGAGATACGCAGTATTTT.

CDR3 DNA: TGTGCCAGCAGGCAGGATGGGGGCGACTCCTACGAGCAGTACTTC. Translation gives CASRQDGGDSYEQYF. The J gene is TRBJ2-7, the V gene TRBV6-6; D is perhaps TRBD1 (6 bases). V dropped 6 bases and J dropped 0 bases, with 15 bases sitting between them. This CDR3 is 15 amino acids long. Germline-derived CDR1 and CDR2 are MNHNY and SVGAGI (reference sequence).

V is TRBV19 and J is TRBJ1-5; TRBD1 matches at 9 bases. Germline V gives CDR1 LNHDA, CDR2 SQIVND (reference sequence). Trimming at V came to 5 bases and at J to 2 bases, leaving 4 bases not matched to a gene. This CDR3 contains 15 residues. The CDR3 loop is CASSGGDRGNQPQHF. In DNA, the CDR3 is TGTGCCAGTAGTGGAGGGGACAGGGGCAATCAGCCCCAGCATTTT.

The chain joins TRBV2 to TRBJ2-7; 11 bases map to TRBD2. With V trimmed by 8 bases and J by 6 bases, 9 bases remained unmatched. This CDR3 comprises 14 residues. Germline V gene sequence: CDR1 SNHLY, CDR2 FYNNEI. CDR3 bases: TGTGCCAGCGCGGTGGAACTAGCGGGGGTCGAGCAGTACTTC. It encodes CASAVELAGVEQYF.

This clone was seen only once. J is TRBJ1-1 and V is TRBV21-1; the DNA was not compared with TRBD1, the D call given in the table. TRBV21-1 is assigned pseudogene status. CDR3 length: 14 residues. The CDR3 DNA reads TGTGCCAGCAGCAAAGGGGGGCACCGGATGGTGGCTTTCTTT. Translated, it gives CASSKGGHRMVAFF.

The chain recombines TRBV10-3 with TRBJ2-7, with a tentative D call TRBD2 (6 bases). The CDR3 extends over 14 amino acids. Trimming left V 9 bases short and J 4 bases short, with 19 bases between. Germline V gene sequence: CDR1 ENHRY, CDR2 SYGVKD. The CDR3 bases are TGTGCCATTCGGGGAAGACTAGGTAATTACGAGCAGTACTTC. Encoded protein: CAIRGRLGNYEQYF.

The chain carries TRBV6-6 and TRBJ1-6; 9 nucleotides agree with TRBD1. CDR1 MNHNY and CDR2 SVGAGI come from the germline V gene (reference sequence). The CDR3 is 17 residues long. Trimming removed 5 bases from V and 7 bases from J; junction bases left unmatched: 12. DNA of the CDR3: TGTGCCAGCAGTCCAATAGTGGGGACAGGGACAAATTCACCCCTCCACTTT. It specifies CASSPIVGTGTNSPLHF.

The chain carries TRBV16 and TRBJ2-1, with 8 bases lining up with TRBD2. Germline V CDR1 and CDR2: KGHSY, FQNENV. J gave up 7 bases and V 2 bases, and 4 bases lay outside the gene matches. The CDR3 contains 14 residues. The chain's CDR3 is CASSQVASGNEQFF. Written as DNA, the CDR3 is TGTGCCAGCAGCCAAGTGGCTAGCGGGAATGAGCAGTTCTTC.

This clone occurred a few times. This chain links TRBV5-6 with TRBJ1-3, with D possibly matching TRBD1 (5 bases). Per the germline V gene, CDR1 is SGHDT and CDR2 is YYEEEE. Trimming took 5 bases from V and 0 from J, leaving 12 bases between them. The CDR3 is 15 amino acids. The CDR3 nucleotides are TGTGCCAGCAGGATATGGGGGAACTCTGGAAACACCATATATTTT. This translates into CASRIWGNSGNTIYF.

The rearrangement links TRBV5-1 to TRBJ1-5; the D gene is possibly TRBD1 (5 bases). Germline CDR1 SGHRS, CDR2 YFSETQ. The CDR3 is 15 residues long. The V and J ends lost 7 bases and 0 bases respectively, with 14 bases between them. The CDR3 is CASAPGGTSNQPQHF. The CDR3 DNA reads TGCGCCAGCGCCCCGGGGGGAACTAGCAATCAGCCCCAGCATTTT.

A single count supports this clone. V and J are TRBV7-8 and TRBJ2-7; TRBD1 agrees at 9 bases. CDR1 and CDR2 from the germline V gene are SGHVS and FQNEAQ. Trimming cost V 5 bases and J 4 bases; bases outside gene matches: 9. The CDR3 loop spans 15 amino acids. CDR3 region: CASSPPRTGVYEQYF. For the CDR3, the DNA is TGTGCCAGCAGCCCCCCCCGGACAGGGGTGTACGAGCAGTACTTC.

The J gene is TRBJ2-7, the V gene TRBV9, with 8 nucleotides matching TRBD1. CDR3 length equals 14 residues. The V segment lost 2 bases and the J segment 2 bases; nucleotides outside the gene matches: 3. The germline V gene has CDR1 SGDLS and CDR2 YYNGEE. As DNA, the CDR3 is TGTGCCAGCAGCGTGGGGACAGGAGCCTACGAGCAGTACTTC. Its protein product is CASSVGTGAYEQYF.

CDR3 residues: CASSRVSLTGLSSYNEQFF. Written as DNA, the CDR3 is TGTGCCAGCAGCCGCGTGTCTCTAACGGGACTCAGCTCCTACAATGAGCAGTTCTTC. The chain combines TRBV3-1 (or the pseudogene TRBV3-2) with TRBJ2-1; TRBD2 might be the D (6 bases). The V gene's germline CDR1 is LGHDT and CDR2 YNNKEL (reference sequence). This CDR3 has 19 residues. With 4 bases removed from V and 0 bases from J, the gap between germline ends came to 22 bases.

This clone was seen once. The rearrangement uses TRBV7-3 and TRBJ2-5; possible D gene TRBD2, 6 bases. The CDR3 has 14 amino acids. Germline CDR1 is SGHTA and CDR2 is FQGTGA. The V and J ends lost 1 base and 2 bases respectively, with 8 bases between them. The CDR3 is CASSLSGIQETQYF. CDR3 in DNA: TGTGCCAGCAGCTTAAGCGGGATTCAAGAGACCCAGTACTTC. Based on the CDR3 plus reference TRBV7-3 and TRBJ2-5, the full variable domain is GAGVSQTPSNKVTEKGKYVELRCDPISGHTALYWYRQSLGQGPEFLIYFQGTGAADDSGLPNDRFFAVRPEGSVSTLKIQRTERGDSAVYLCASSLSGIQETQYFGPGTRLLVL.

This chain connects TRBV7-2 to TRBJ2-7, with D possibly TRBD2 on 6 matching bases. The V end lost 2 bases, the J end lost 5 bases, and 16 bases lay between the germline ends. The CDR3 totals 15 residues. Germline V gene data show CDR1 as SGHTA and CDR2 as FQGNSA. The CDR3 bases are TGTGCCAGCAGCTTAATGGCGGGGCCCTGGGACGAGCAGTACTTC. It is translated as CASSLMAGPWDEQYF. Looking up the rest from reference TRBV7-2 and TRBJ2-7 gives the full variable domain: GAGVSQSPSNKVTEKGKDVELRCDPISGHTALYWYRQSLGQGLEFLIYFQGNSAPDKSGLPSDRFSAERTGGSVSTLTIQRTQQEDSAVYLCASSLMAGPWDEQYFGPGTRLTVT.

The chain has TRBV5-4 and TRBJ2-7; 7 bases line up with TRBD1. Looked up from germline, CDR1 is SGHNT and CDR2 is YYREEE (reference sequence). This CDR3 contains 15 residues. The V and J ends lost 3 bases and 4 bases, in that order; junction bases with no gene match: 10. The CDR3 sequence: CASSYRGGSMYEQYF. The CDR3 DNA reads as TGTGCCAGCAGCTACAGGGGTGGGTCGATGTACGAGCAGTACTTC.

This clone was detected only once. The chain employs TRBV30 and TRBJ2-7; D remains unclear. The CDR3 loop spans 11 amino acids. Trimming removed 0 bases from V and 4 bases from J, with 4 bases in between. Germline-derived CDR1 and CDR2 are GTSNPN and SVGIG (reference sequence). The chain's CDR3 is CAWSVSYEQYF. CDR3 nucleotides: TGTGCCTGGAGTGTATCGTACGAGCAGTACTTC.

This chain links TRBV5-6 with TRBJ1-5, with 8 nucleotides matching TRBD1. The germline V gene encodes CDR1 SGHDT and CDR2 YYEEEE. V gave up 2 bases and J gave up 6 bases; unmatched junction bases: 7. CDR3 length: 15 amino acids. CDR3 coding DNA: TGTGCCAGCAGCTTTAGGGGACAGGAAGCTCAGCCCCAGCATTTT. As protein: CASSFRGQEAQPQHF. Together with reference TRBV5-6 and TRBJ1-5, the CDR3 gives the full variable domain: DAGVTQSPTHLIKTRGQQVTLRCSPKSGHDTVSWYQQALGQGPQFIFQYYEEEERQRGNFPDRFSGHQFPNYSSELNVNALLLGDSALYLCASSFRGQEAQPQHFGDGTRLSIL.

This clone was seen just once. V gene TRBV6-5 combines with J gene TRBJ1-3; 8 positions agree with TRBD1. Germline V gives CDR1 MNHEY, CDR2 SVGAGI. CDR3 length equals 15 residues. Losses at the gene ends were 0 bases for V and 6 bases for J; bases not matched to a gene: 4. The CDR3: CASSYSTGALNTIYF. The CDR3 nucleotides read TGTGCCAGCAGTTACTCGACAGGGGCTCTAAACACCATATATTTT.

The chain uses TRBV10-3 and TRBJ1-6; D possibly corresponds to TRBD1 (5 bases). V lost 2 bases to trimming and J lost 10 bases, with 18 bases between them. The CDR3 has 16 amino acids. Germline V lookup: CDR1 ENHRY, CDR2 SYGVKD. The CDR3 loop is CAISERIGVVGSPLHF. The CDR3 DNA reads as TGTGCCATCAGTGAGAGGATAGGGGTTGTAGGATCACCCCTCCACTTT.

The genes are TRBV4-1 and TRBJ1-1; 7 bases agree with TRBD1. Germline CDR1 and CDR2: MGHRA and YSYEKL. V lost 5 bases to trimming and J lost 7 bases; unmatched junction nucleotides: 4. This CDR3 spans 12 amino acids. The CDR3 DNA is TGCGCCAGCAGCTCCAGGGGGGGTGAAGCTTTCTTT. Amino acids: CASSSRGGEAFF.

The chain combines TRBV5-1 with TRBJ2-5, with D perhaps TRBD1 (5 bases). Germline V gene sequence: CDR1 SGHRS, CDR2 YFSETQ. The CDR3 has 15 amino acids. V lost 1 base and J lost 3, with 13 bases in between. The CDR3 nucleotides read TGCGCCAGCAGCTTGTCTGGGGCAGGGAAAGAGACCCAGTACTTC. Translation gives CASSLSGAGKETQYF. The entire variable domain, with the rest obtained from reference TRBV5-1 and TRBJ2-5, is as follows: KAGVTQTPRYLIKTRGQQVTLSCSPISGHRSVSWYQQTPGQGLQFLFEYFSETQRNKGNFPGRFSGRQFSNSRSEMNVSTLELGDSALYLCASSLSGAGKETQYFGPGTRLLVL.

The CDR3 DNA reads TGTGCCAGCAGGAAGAACCCTACGGACACTGAAGCTTTCTTT. This encodes CASRKNPTDTEAFF. The rearrangement joins TRBV2 to TRBJ1-1; no clear D gene. The CDR3 is 14 residues long. The V end was cut by 6 bases, the J end by 3 bases, with 14 bases between. Looked up from germline, CDR1 is SNHLY and CDR2 is FYNNEI.

V usage is TRBV7-6 and J usage is TRBJ2-7; D is perhaps TRBD1 (6 bases). This CDR3 region has 15 residues. CDR1 is SGHVS and CDR2 is FNYEAQ in the germline V gene. Trimming took 9 bases from V and 1 from J, leaving 19 bases between them. CDR3 in DNA: TGTGCCAGTATAAAAAGACAGGCCATATCCTACGAGCAGTACTTC. Protein sequence: CASIKRQAISYEQYF. The full variable domain, with the rest looked up from reference TRBV7-6 and TRBJ2-7, is GAGVSQSPRYKVTKRGQDVALRCDPISGHVSLYWYRQALGQGPEFLTYFNYEAQQDKSGLPNDRFSAERPEGSISTLTIQRTEQRDSAMYRCASIKRQAISYEQYFGPGTRLTVT.

The rearrangement joins TRBV27 to TRBJ2-2, with unresolved D. The germline gives CDR1 MNHEY, CDR2 SMNVEV (reference sequence). This CDR3 spans 15 amino acids. The germline V and J ends were trimmed by 7 bases and 1 base, with 13 bases remaining between them. CDR3 sequence: CASNGWTVNTGELFF. CDR3 DNA sequence: TGTGCCAGCAATGGGTGGACGGTGAACACCGGGGAGCTGTTTTTT.

This rearrangement joins TRBV27 to TRBJ1-6; D might be TRBD1 (5 bases). The CDR3 is 15 amino acids. Trimming removed 5 bases at V and 6 bases at J, with 14 bases between. The germline V gene has CDR1 MNHEY and CDR2 SMNVEV (reference sequence). The CDR3: CASSPTRGSNSPLHF. The CDR3, as DNA: TGTGCCAGCAGTCCGACGAGGGGAAGTAATTCACCCCTCCACTTT.

This chain joins TRBV5-5 and TRBJ1-1, with D tentatively TRBD1 (5 bases). V lost 3 bases, J lost 4 bases, and 16 bases lay in between. The length of the CDR3 is 15 residues. Germline V gene sequence: CDR1 SGHKS, CDR2 YYEKEE (reference sequence). The CDR3 DNA reads as TGTGCCAGCAGCTACGGTTGGGGCGCGGGCACTGAAGCTTTCTTT. Translation gives CASSYGWGAGTEAFF.

This chain links TRBV7-8 with TRBJ2-2, with 9 bases matching TRBD1. Germline CDR1 and CDR2: SGHVS and FQNEAQ. J lost 3 bases, V lost 1 base, and 3 bases had no gene match. The CDR3 is made up of 16 amino acids. The CDR3 nucleotides read TGTGCCAGCAGCTTAGAGGGACAGGGTTACACCGGGGAGCTGTTTTTT. It specifies CASSLEGQGYTGELFF. Variable domain in full (rest from reference TRBV7-8 and TRBJ2-2): GAGVSQSPRYKVAKRGQDVALRCDPISGHVSLFWYQQALGQGPEFLTYFQNEAQLDKSGLPSDRFFAERPEGSVSTLKIQRTQQEDSAVYLCASSLEGQGYTGELFFGEGSRLTVL.

The chain employs TRBV10-3 and TRBJ1-1; no clear D. Germline V CDR1 and CDR2: ENHRY, SYGVKD. This CDR3 comprises 13 residues. The V end was cut by 8 bases, the J end by 6 bases, with 16 bases between. CDR3 sequence: CAIEDGLGAEAFF. CDR3 bases: TGTGCCATCGAGGACGGCCTAGGCGCTGAAGCTTTCTTT.

The V and J genes are TRBV7-9 and TRBJ2-7, with 9 bases lining up with TRBD2. V lost 3 bases, J lost 0 bases, and 6 bases stayed unmatched. The CDR3 is 16 residues long. CDR1 and CDR2 (germline): SEHNR, FQNEAQ (reference sequence). CDR3 in DNA: TGTGCCAGCAGCTTGTTAGCGGGGGCCGCCTCCTACGAGCAGTACTTC. It is translated as CASSLLAGAASYEQYF.

This chain connects TRBV6-2 or TRBV6-3 to TRBJ2-7; TRBD1 agrees at 7 bases. Looked up from germline, CDR1 is MNHEY and CDR2 is SVGEGT. CDR3 length: 16 amino acids. With V trimmed by 4 bases and J by 0 bases, 9 bases remained unmatched. The CDR3 is CASSSHNRDSSYEQYF. CDR3 coding DNA: TGTGCCAGCAGTTCACACAATCGGGACAGCTCCTACGAGCAGTACTTC.